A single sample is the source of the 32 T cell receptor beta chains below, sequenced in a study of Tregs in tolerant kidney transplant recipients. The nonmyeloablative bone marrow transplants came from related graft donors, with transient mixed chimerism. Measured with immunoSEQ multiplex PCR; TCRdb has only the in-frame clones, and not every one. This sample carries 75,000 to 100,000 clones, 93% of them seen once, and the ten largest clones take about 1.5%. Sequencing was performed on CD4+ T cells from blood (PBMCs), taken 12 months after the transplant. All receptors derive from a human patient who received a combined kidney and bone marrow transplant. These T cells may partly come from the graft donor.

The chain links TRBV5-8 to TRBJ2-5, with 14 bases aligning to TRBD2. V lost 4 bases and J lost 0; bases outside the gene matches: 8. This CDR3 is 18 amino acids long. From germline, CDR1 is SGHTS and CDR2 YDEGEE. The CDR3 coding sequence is TGTGCCAGCAGCCCGGGACTAGCGGGGGCCGCATACCAAGAGACCCAGTACTTC. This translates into CASSPGLAGAAYQETQYF.

CDR3 in amino acids: CASSPTAAYEQYF. The CDR3 bases are TGTGCCAGCAGCCCGACAGCAGCCTACGAGCAGTACTTC. This sequence joins TRBV5-4 and TRBJ2-7; the D gene is possibly TRBD1 (5 bases). V was cut by 4 bases and J by 2 bases, with 10 bases left in between. CDR1 and CDR2 from the germline V gene are SGHNT and YYREEE (reference sequence). The CDR3 extends over 13 amino acids.

The CDR3 here is CASSPFPGLAGGRETQYF. The CDR3 coding sequence is TGTGCCAGCTCACCATTCCCGGGACTAGCGGGAGGGCGAGAGACCCAGTACTTC. The rearrangement uses TRBV18 and TRBJ2-5; 16 bases match TRBD2. Germline V gene data show CDR1 as KGHSH and CDR2 as LQKENI. After removal of 2 bases from V and 4 bases from J, the junction contained 7 bases not matched to a gene. The length of the CDR3 is 18 residues. The full variable domain, its missing parts supplied by reference TRBV18 and TRBJ2-5, is NAGVMQNPRHLVRRRGQEARLRCSPMKGHSHVYWYRQLPEEGLKFMVYLQKENIIDESGMPKERFSAEFPKEGPSILRIQQVVRGDSAAYFCASSPFPGLAGGRETQYFGPGTRLLVL.

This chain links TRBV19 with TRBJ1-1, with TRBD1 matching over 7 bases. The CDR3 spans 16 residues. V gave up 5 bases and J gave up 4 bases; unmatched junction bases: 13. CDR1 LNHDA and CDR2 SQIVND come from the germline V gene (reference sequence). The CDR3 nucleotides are TGTGCCAGTAGTCCCGGCCGGGTCCAGGGGGGCACTGAAGCTTTCTTT. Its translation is CASSPGRVQGGTEAFF.

CDR3 nucleotide sequence: TGTGCCAGCAGTTTATCTTCCAGCGGGGTTGTCGAGCAGTACTTC. Protein: CASSLSSSGVVEQYF. This chain joins TRBV28 and TRBJ2-7; 7 nucleotides agree with TRBD2. The CDR3 contains 15 residues. The V and J ends lost 1 base and 6 bases, in that order; junction bases with no gene match: 9. The germline CDR1 and CDR2 sequences are MDHEN and SYDVKM.

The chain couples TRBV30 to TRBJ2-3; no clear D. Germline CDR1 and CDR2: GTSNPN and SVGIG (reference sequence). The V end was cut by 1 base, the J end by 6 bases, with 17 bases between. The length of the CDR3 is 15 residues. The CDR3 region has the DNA TGTGCCTGGAGTGCCCAAGACTTACCTAAGGATACGCAGTATTTT. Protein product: CAWSAQDLPKDTQYF.

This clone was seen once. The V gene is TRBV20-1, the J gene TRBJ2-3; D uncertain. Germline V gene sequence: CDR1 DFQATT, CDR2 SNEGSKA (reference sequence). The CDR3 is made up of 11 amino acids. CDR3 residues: CRASITDTQYF. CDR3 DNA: TGCAGGGCCTCGATCACAGATACGCAGTATTTT.

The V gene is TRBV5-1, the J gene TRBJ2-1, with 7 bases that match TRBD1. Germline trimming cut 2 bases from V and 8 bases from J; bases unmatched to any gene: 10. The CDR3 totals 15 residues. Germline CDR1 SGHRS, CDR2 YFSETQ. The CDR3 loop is CASSFGDRDADEQFF. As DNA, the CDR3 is TGCGCCAGCAGCTTCGGAGACAGGGACGCAGATGAGCAGTTCTTC.

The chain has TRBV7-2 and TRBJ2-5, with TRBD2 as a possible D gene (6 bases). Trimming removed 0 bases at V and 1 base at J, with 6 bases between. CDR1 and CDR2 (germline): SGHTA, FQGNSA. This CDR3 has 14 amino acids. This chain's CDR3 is CASSLAGGQETQYF. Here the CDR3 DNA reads TGTGCCAGCAGCTTAGCGGGGGGCCAAGAGACCCAGTACTTC.

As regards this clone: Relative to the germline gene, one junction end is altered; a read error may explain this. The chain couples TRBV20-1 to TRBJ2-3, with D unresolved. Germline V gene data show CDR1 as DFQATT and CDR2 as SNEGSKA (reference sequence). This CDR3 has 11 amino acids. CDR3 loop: CSAHLLDTRYF. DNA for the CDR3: TGCAGTGCTCACCTTCTAGATACGCGGTATTTT.

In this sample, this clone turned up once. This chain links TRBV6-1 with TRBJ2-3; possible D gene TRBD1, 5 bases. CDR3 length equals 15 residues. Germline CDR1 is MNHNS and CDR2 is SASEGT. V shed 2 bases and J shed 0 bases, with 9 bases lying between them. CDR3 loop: CASSEQGISTDTQYF. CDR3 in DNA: TGTGCCAGCAGTGAACAGGGAATCAGCACAGATACGCAGTATTTT.

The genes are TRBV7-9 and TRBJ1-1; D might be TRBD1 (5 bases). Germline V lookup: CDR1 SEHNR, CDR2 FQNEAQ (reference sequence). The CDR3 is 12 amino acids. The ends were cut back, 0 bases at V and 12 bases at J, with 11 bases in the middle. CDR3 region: CASSLAVPGPFF. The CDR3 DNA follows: TGTGCCAGCAGCTTAGCGGTACCAGGGCCTTTCTTT.

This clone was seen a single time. The CDR3 DNA follows: TGTGCCATCAGGGGCTCAGGGGGCTACGTCTCCGAGCAGTACTTC. Its protein is CAIRGSGGYVSEQYF. This chain uses TRBV10-3 with TRBJ2-7; the match to TRBD1 covers 8 bases. Germline trimming cut 6 bases from V and 6 bases from J; bases unmatched to any gene: 13. Germline lookup yields CDR1 ENHRY and CDR2 SYGVKD. The CDR3 has 15 amino acids.

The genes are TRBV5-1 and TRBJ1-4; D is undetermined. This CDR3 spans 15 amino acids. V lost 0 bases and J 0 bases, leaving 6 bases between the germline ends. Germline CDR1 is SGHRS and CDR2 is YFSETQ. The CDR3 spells CASSLDRTTNEKLFF. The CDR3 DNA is TGCGCCAGCAGCTTGGATCGTACAACTAATGAAAAACTGTTTTTT.

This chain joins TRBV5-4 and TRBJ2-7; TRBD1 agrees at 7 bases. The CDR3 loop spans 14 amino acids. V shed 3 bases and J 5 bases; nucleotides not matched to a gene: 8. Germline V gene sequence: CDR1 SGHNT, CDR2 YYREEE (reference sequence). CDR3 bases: TGTGCCAGCAGCTGGACAGGTCTAGCAAACGAGCAGTACTTC. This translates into CASSWTGLANEQYF.

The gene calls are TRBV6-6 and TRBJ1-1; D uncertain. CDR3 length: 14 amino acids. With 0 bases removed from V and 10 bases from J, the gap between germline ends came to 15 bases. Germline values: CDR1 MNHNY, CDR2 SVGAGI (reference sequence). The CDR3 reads CASSYSTRARVAFF. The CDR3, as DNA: TGTGCCAGCAGTTACTCGACGAGGGCCCGGGTAGCTTTCTTT.

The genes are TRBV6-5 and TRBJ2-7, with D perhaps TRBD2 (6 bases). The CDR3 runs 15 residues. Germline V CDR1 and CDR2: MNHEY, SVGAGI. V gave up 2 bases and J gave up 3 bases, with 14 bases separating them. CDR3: CASSYGRGFVYEQYF. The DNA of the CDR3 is TGTGCCAGCAGTTACGGCCGGGGGTTCGTCTACGAGCAGTACTTC.

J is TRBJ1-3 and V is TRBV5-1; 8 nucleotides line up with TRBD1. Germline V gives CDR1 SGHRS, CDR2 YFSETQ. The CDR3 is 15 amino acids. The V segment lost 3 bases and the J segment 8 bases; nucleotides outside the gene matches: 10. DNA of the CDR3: TGCGCCAGCAGCTGGGGGACAGGCCCCGTAGACACCATATATTTT. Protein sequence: CASSWGTGPVDTIYF.

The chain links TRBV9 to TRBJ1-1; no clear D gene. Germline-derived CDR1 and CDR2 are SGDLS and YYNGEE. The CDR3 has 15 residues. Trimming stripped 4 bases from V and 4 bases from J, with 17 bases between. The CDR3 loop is CASSLSPAAGTEAFF. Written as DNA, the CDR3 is TGTGCCAGCAGCCTATCCCCGGCGGCGGGCACTGAAGCTTTCTTT.

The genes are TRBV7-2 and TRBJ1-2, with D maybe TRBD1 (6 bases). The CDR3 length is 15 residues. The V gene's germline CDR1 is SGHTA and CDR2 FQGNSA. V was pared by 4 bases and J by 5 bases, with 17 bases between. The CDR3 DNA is TGTGCCAGCAGCTCGACAACAGGGTCGGGATATGGCTACACCTTC. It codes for CASSSTTGSGYGYTF.

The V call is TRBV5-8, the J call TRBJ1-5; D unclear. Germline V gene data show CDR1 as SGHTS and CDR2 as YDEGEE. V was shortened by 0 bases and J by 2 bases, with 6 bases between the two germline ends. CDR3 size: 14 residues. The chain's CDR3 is CASSLGGGNQPQHF. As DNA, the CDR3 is TGTGCCAGCAGCTTGGGCGGCGGCAATCAGCCCCAGCATTTT.

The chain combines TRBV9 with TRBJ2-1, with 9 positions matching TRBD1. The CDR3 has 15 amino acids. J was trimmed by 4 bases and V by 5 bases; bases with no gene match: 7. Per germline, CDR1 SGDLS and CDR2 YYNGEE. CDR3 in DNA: TGTGCCAGCAGAGCGGACAGGGGAACTTACAATGAGCAGTTCTTC. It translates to CASRADRGTYNEQFF. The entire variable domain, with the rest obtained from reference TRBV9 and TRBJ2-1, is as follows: DSGVTQTPKHLITATGQRVTLRCSPRSGDLSVYWYQQSLDQGLQFLIQYYNGEERAKGNILERFSAQQFPDLHSELNLSSLELGDSALYFCASRADRGTYNEQFFGPGTRLTVL.

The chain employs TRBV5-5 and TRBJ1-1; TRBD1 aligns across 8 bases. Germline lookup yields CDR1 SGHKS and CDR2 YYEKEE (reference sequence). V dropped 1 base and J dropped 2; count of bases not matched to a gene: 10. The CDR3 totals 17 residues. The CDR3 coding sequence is TGTGCCAGCAGCTTGTCCCTCCGGGACAGGAGAAACACTGAAGCTTTCTTT. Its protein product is CASSLSLRDRRNTEAFF. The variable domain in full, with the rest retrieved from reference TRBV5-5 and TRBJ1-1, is DAGVTQSPTHLIKTRGQQVTLRCSPISGHKSVSWYQQVLGQGPQFIFQYYEKEERGRGNFPDRFSARQFPNYSSELNVNALLLGDSALYLCASSLSLRDRRNTEAFFGQGTRLTVV.

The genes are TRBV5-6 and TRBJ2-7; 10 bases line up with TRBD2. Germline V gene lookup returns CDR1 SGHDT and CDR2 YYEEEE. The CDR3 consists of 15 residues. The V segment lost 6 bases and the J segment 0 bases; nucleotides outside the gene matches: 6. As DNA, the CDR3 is TGTGCCAGCAACCTCCTAGCGGGGGCCTCCTACGAGCAGTACTTC. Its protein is CASNLLAGASYEQYF.

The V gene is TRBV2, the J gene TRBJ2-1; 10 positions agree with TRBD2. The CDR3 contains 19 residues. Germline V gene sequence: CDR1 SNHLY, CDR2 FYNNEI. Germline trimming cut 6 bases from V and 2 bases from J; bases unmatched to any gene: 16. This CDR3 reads CASSEPTGLAERTYNEQFF. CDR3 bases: TGTGCCAGCAGCGAACCGACTGGACTAGCGGAAAGGACCTACAATGAGCAGTTCTTC.

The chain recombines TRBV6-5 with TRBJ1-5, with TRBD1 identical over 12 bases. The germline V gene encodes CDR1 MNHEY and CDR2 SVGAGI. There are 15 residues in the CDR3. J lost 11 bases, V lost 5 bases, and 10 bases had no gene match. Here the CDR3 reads CASSRAGTGGSSQHF. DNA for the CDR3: TGTGCCAGCAGTCGCGCCGGGACAGGGGGCTCTTCCCAGCATTTT.

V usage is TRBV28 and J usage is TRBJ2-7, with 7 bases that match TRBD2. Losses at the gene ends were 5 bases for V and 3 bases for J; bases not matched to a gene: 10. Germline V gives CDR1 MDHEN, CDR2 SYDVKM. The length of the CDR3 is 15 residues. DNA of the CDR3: TGTGCCAGCAGTGGGTTGGGGGACTACAACTACGAGCAGTACTTC. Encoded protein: CASSGLGDYNYEQYF.

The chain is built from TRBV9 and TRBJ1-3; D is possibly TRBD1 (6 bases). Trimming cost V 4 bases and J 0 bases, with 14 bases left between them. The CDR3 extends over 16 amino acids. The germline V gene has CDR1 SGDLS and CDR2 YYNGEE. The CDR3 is CASSPWGQRSGNTIYF. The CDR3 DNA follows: TGTGCCAGCAGCCCATGGGGGCAGCGCTCTGGAAACACCATATATTTT. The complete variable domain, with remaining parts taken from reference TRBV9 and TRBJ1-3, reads DSGVTQTPKHLITATGQRVTLRCSPRSGDLSVYWYQQSLDQGLQFLIQYYNGEERAKGNILERFSAQQFPDLHSELNLSSLELGDSALYFCASSPWGQRSGNTIYFGEGSWLTVV.

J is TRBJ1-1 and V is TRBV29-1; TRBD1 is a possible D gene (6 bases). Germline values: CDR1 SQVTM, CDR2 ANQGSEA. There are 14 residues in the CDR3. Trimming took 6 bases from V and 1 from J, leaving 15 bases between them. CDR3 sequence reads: CSVKNRDGNTEAFF. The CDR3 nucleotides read TGCAGCGTAAAGAACAGGGATGGGAACACTGAAGCTTTCTTT.

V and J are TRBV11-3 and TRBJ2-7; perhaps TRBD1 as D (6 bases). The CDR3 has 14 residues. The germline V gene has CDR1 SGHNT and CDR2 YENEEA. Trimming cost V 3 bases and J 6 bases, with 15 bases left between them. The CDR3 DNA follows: TGTGCCAGCAGCTTCCCGGGACATCCTTCCGAGCAGTACTTC. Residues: CASSFPGHPSEQYF.

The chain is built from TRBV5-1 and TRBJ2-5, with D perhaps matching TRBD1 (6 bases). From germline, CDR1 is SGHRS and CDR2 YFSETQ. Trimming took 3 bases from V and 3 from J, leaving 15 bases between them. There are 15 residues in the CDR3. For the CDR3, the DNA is TGCGCCAGCAGCTGGAACGCGGCAGGGGAAGAGACCCAGTACTTC. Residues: CASSWNAAGEETQYF.

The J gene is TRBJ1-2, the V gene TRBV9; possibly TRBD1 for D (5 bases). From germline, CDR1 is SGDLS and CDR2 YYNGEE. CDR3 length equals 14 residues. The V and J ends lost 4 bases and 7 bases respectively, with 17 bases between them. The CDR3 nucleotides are TGTGCCAGCAGCACTCAGGGCAGGGCGAGTGGCTACACCTTC. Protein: CASSTQGRASGYTF.